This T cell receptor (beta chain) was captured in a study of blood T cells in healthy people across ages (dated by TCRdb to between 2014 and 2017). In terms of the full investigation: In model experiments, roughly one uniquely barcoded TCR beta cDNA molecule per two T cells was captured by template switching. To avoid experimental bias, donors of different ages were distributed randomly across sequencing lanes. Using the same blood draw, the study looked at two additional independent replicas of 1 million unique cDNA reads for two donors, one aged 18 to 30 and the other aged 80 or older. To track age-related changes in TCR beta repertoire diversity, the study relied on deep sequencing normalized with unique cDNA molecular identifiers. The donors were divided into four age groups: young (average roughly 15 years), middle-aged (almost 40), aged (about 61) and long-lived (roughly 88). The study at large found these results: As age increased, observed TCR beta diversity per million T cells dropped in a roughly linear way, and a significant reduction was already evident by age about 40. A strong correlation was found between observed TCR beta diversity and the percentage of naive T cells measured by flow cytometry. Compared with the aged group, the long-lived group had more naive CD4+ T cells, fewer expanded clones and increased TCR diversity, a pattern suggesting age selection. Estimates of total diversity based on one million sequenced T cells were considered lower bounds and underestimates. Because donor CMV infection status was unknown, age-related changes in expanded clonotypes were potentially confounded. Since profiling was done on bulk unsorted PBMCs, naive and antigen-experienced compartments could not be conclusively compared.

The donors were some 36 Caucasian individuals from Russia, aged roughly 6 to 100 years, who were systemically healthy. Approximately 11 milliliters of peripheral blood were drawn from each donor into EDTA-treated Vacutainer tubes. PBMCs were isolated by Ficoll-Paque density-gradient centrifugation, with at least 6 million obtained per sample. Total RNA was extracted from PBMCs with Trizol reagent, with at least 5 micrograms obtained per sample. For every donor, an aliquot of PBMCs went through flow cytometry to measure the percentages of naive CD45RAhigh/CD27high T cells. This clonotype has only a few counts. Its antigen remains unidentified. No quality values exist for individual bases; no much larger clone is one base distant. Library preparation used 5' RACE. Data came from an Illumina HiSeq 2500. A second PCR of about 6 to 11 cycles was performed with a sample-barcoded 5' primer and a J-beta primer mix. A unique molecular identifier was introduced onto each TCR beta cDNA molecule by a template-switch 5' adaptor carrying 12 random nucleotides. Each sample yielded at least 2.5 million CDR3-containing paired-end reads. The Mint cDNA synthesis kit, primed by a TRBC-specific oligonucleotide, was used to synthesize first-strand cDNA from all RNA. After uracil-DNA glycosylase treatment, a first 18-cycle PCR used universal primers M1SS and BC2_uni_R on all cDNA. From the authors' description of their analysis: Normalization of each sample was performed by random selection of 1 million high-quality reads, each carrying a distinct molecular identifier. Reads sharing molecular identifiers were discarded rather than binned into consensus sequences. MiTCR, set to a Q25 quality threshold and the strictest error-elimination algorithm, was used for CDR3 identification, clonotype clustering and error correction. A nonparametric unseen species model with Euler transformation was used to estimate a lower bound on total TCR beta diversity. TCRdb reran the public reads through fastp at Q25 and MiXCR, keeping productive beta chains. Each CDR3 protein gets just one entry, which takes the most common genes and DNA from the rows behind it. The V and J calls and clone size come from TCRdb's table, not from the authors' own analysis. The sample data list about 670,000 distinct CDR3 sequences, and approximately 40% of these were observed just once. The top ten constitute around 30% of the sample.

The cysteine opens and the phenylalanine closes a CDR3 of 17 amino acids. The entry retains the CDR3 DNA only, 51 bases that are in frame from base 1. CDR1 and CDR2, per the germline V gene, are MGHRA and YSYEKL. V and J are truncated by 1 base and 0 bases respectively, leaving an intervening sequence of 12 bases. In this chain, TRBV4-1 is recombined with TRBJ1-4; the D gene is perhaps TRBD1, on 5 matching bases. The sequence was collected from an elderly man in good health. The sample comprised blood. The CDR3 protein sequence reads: CASSQGPRGATNEKLFF. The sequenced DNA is TGCGCCAGCAGCCAAGGACCGCGGGGGGCAACTAATGAAAAACTGTTTTTT.